Below, one T cell receptor (beta chain) is given with its context. No cognate antigen has been identified for it. Base qualities are not recorded, but no much larger clone differs from it by a single base. Libraries were prepared through 5' RACE. For sequencing, an Illumina HiSeq 2500 was employed. A second about 7 to 12 cycle PCR used a sample-barcoded 5' primer and a J-beta primer mix. A unique molecular identifier was introduced onto each TCR beta cDNA molecule by a template-switch 5' adaptor carrying 12 random nucleotides. At least 3 million CDR3-containing paired-end reads were obtained from each sample. All of the RNA was converted into first-strand cDNA using the Mint cDNA synthesis kit, with a TRBC-specific oligonucleotide serving as the primer. Following uracil-DNA glycosylase treatment, a first 18-cycle PCR with universal primers M1SS and BC2_uni_R was performed on all cDNA. The authors processed their data as follows. Normalization of each sample was performed by random selection of 1 million high-quality reads, each carrying a distinct molecular identifier. Instead of being binned into consensus sequences, reads that shared molecular identifiers were thrown out. MiTCR, run with a Q25 quality threshold and the strictest error-elimination algorithm, handled CDR3 identification, clonotype clustering and error correction. A nonparametric unseen species model using Euler transformation provided a lower-bound estimate of total TCR beta diversity. TCRdb reran the public reads through fastp at Q25 and MiXCR, keeping productive beta chains. Identical CDR3 protein sequences are pooled into one entry, listed with their most common genes and DNA. The V and J calls were determined by TCRdb, not by the authors. A total of about 2 million distinct CDR3 sequences appear in this sample, around half of them only once. Approximately 2.1% of the sample lies in the top ten.

This entry comes from a study of blood T cells in healthy people across ages (dated by TCRdb to the mid-2010s). Broadly, across the study: In model experiments, template switching captured about one uniquely barcoded TCR beta cDNA molecule for every two T cells. The donors were divided into four age groups: young (average 16 years), middle-aged (around 41), aged (about 56) and long-lived (roughly 86). To track age-related changes in TCR beta repertoire diversity, the study relied on deep sequencing normalized with unique cDNA molecular identifiers. Donors of different ages were randomly distributed across sequencing lanes to avoid experimental bias. Using the same blood draw, the study looked at two additional independent replicas of 1 million unique cDNA reads for two donors, one aged 18 to 30 and the other aged 80 or older.

The CDR3 spans 16 residues, from the cysteine through the phenylalanine. Just CDR3 DNA is preserved here, 48 bases in frame from base 1. As encoded in the germline V gene, CDR1 is MNHEY while CDR2 is SVGEGT. Overall results and qualifications from the work: Since profiling was done on bulk unsorted PBMCs, naive and antigen-experienced compartments could not be conclusively compared. Because the CMV infection status of the donors was unknown, age-related changes in expanded clonotypes may potentially have been confounded. Estimates of total diversity based on one million sequenced T cells were considered lower bounds and underestimates. As age increased, observed TCR beta diversity per million T cells dropped in a roughly linear way, and a significant reduction was already evident by age 40. There was a strong correlation between observed TCR beta diversity and the percentage of naive T cells measured by flow cytometry. Compared with the aged group, the long-lived group had more naive CD4+ T cells, fewer expanded clones and increased TCR diversity, a pattern suggesting age selection.

The donors were 40 or so Caucasian individuals from Russia, aged roughly 6 to 100 years, who were systemically healthy. About 10 milliliters of peripheral blood were collected from each donor into EDTA-treated Vacutainer tubes. Ficoll-Paque density-gradient centrifugation was used to isolate PBMCs, with at least 6.5 million per sample. Trizol reagent was used to extract total RNA from the PBMCs, yielding at least 5.5 micrograms per sample. For every donor, flow cytometry on a PBMC aliquot measured the percentage of naive CD45RAhigh/CD27high T cells. This TCR was sampled from a middle-aged woman in good health. This chain is built from TRBV6-2 or TRBV6-3 and TRBJ2-1; a stretch of 10 junction bases matches TRBD2. Near its end, the DNA agrees better with TRBJ2-7, so the J call may be wrong. Sequenced material: blood. The CDR3 here reads CASGALAGISYNEQYF. The DNA sequence is given as TGTGCCAGCGGGGCACTAGCGGGGATCTCCTACAATGAGCAGTACTTC.